These 3 T cell receptor beta chains were all obtained from the same sample, sequenced in a study of Graves' ophthalmopathy and Graves' hyperthyroidism. RNA transcripts were the source from which TCR beta CDR3 regions were amplified. The library came from an HTBI-primed first-round RT-PCR and a second-round multiplex PCR. TCRdb itself ran the multiplex PCR reads through MiXCR, one entry per CDR3 protein. The sample yields some 350,000 distinct CDR3 sequences, 15% to 20% seen once. The sample taken for sequencing was peripheral blood. The receptor source for this set is an adult woman with stable Graves' hyperthyroidism.

The sample holds many counts of this clonotype. The rearrangement joins TRBV12-3 or TRBV12-4 to TRBJ2-7; 10 nucleotides match TRBD1. This CDR3 has 16 amino acids. The ends lost 6 bases at V and 0 bases at J; junction bases unmatched: 8. CDR3 in amino acids: CASSISTGGPSYEQYF. For the CDR3, the DNA is TGTGCCAGCAGCATATCGACAGGGGGCCCCTCCTACGAGCAGTACTTC.

Many counts were recorded for this clonotype. The CDR3 region is CASSTGAREAFF. The CDR3 DNA reads as TGTGCCAGCAGTACTGGAGCGAGGGAAGCTTTCTTT. The chain uses TRBV6-2 or TRBV6-3 and TRBJ1-1; D uncertain. V shed 5 bases and J shed 8 bases, with 12 bases lying between them. Germline lookup yields CDR1 MNHEY and CDR2 SVGEGT. The length of the CDR3 is 12 residues.

This clonotype has ten or more counts. This sequence joins TRBV5-4 and TRBJ2-5; the match to TRBD2 covers 8 bases. CDR3 length: 15 residues. CDR1 and CDR2 (germline): SGHNT, YYREEE (reference sequence). Trimming removed 6 bases from V and 9 bases from J; junction bases left unmatched: 16. The DNA for the CDR3 is TGTGCCAGCACCATACGGGGGGGGGCGTCCCCTCCCCAGTACTTC. As protein: CASTIRGGASPPQYF.